This TCR beta chain was obtained from a study of CD8 T cells in Susac syndrome. Study-wide findings and caveats: TCR sequencing and HLA analysis covered a relatively small number of individuals.

CD8+ and CD4+ blood T cells underwent TCR beta sequencing. The multiple sclerosis control cohort comprised treatment-naive individuals presenting with stable or active relapsing-remitting disease. The authors negatively isolated CD8+ and CD4+ T cells and FACS-enriched TEMRA cells. Comments on this clonotype: Its antigen is as yet unknown.

An input of about 0.5 to 1 ug of RNA was subjected to reverse transcription using random hexamers. TCRdb re-called the immunoSEQ multiplex PCR reads with MiXCR, one entry per CDR3 protein. The repertoire consists of under 550,000 distinct CDR3 sequences, with around 85% occurring once and the leading ten covering about 0.12%. The germline CDR1 and CDR2 sequences are GTSNPN and SVGIG (reference sequence). The germline V and J ends were trimmed by 2 bases and 2 bases, with 10 bases remaining between them. CDR3 length equals 14 residues. The specimen was CD8+ T cells from PBMCs. The rearrangement uses TRBV30 and TRBJ2-1; no definite D call. The TCR originated in a human donor with multiple sclerosis. The CDR3 sequence: CAWSYGSTYNEQFF. The CDR3 DNA is TGTGCCTGGAGTTATGGGTCTACCTACAATGAGCAGTTCTTC.